Shown below are 30 T cell receptor beta chains from a single sample sequenced in a study of control samples from healthy donors and cancer patients. The repertoire was sequenced with immunoSEQ multiplex PCR; TCRdb's copy has only in-frame clones and lacks some. The data hold about 180,000 clones, with approximately 94% observed a single time. Sequenced input: blood. The source of these receptors is a woman younger than 30 in good health.

The gene calls are TRBV11-3 and TRBJ2-3; the D gene could be TRBD1 or TRBD2 (6 bases each). Trimming stripped 5 bases from V and 0 bases from J, with 12 bases between. Germline values: CDR1 SGHNT, CDR2 YENEEA. The CDR3 is 15 amino acids. DNA of the CDR3: TGTGCCAGCAGCCCGGAAGGGGGGAGCACAGATACGCAGTATTTT. Translated: CASSPEGGSTDTQYF. The variable domain in full, completed from reference TRBV11-3 and TRBJ2-3, reads EAGVVQSPRYKIIEKKQPVAFWCNPISGHNTLYWYLQNLGQGPELLIRYENEEAVDDSQLPKDRFSAERLKGVDSTLKIQPAELGDSAVYLCASSPEGGSTDTQYFGPGTRLTVL.

V and J are TRBV5-6 and TRBJ2-5; 8 bases map to TRBD2. The germline gives CDR1 SGHDT, CDR2 YYEEEE. Germline trimming cut 4 bases from V and 3 bases from J; bases unmatched to any gene: 8. CDR3 length: 15 residues. CDR3 coding DNA: TGTGCCAGCAGCAACTGGGCCGGGAGGGAAGAGACCCAGTACTTC. Protein: CASSNWAGREETQYF.

CDR3 nucleotides: TGTGCCAGCAGTTTTCGCATAACGCGCAAGCGGGTTTCACCCCTCCACTTT. Translation gives CASSFRITRKRVSPLHF. The chain employs TRBV28 and TRBJ1-6; the D is unclear. V was pared by 3 bases and J by 9 bases, with 21 bases between. Germline V CDR1 and CDR2: MDHEN, SYDVKM. CDR3 length: 17 amino acids.

The chain links TRBV11-2 to TRBJ2-7, with 11 bases aligning to TRBD2. Germline CDR1 is SGHAT and CDR2 is FQNNGV. V dropped 3 bases and J dropped 4; count of bases not matched to a gene: 11. This CDR3 region has 17 residues. The CDR3 loop reads CASSFWTSGSPGYEQYF. The CDR3 region has the DNA TGTGCCAGCAGCTTCTGGACTAGCGGGTCCCCCGGGTACGAGCAGTACTTC. Based on the CDR3 plus reference TRBV11-2 and TRBJ2-7, the full variable domain is EAGVAQSPRYKIIEKRQSVAFWCNPISGHATLYWYQQILGQGPKLLIQFQNNGVVDDSQLPKDRFSAERLKGVDSTLKIQPAKLEDSAVYLCASSFWTSGSPGYEQYFGPGTRLTVT.

J is TRBJ1-5 and V is TRBV28; no reliable D call. V was trimmed by 4 bases and J by 1 base, leaving 11 bases between them. This CDR3 contains 15 residues. Germline-derived CDR1 and CDR2 are MDHEN and SYDVKM. The CDR3 region is CASSYRSGSNQPQHF. The CDR3 coding sequence is TGTGCCAGCAGTTACCGCTCGGGGAGCAATCAGCCCCAGCATTTT. Using reference TRBV28 and TRBJ1-5 for the parts outside the CDR3, the full variable domain is DVKVTQSSRYLVKRTGEKVFLECVQDMDHENMFWYRQDPGLGLRLIYFSYDVKMKEKGDIPEGYSVSREKKERFSLILESASTNQTSMYLCASSYRSGSNQPQHFGDGTRLSIL.

For this clone: The junction departs from the called germline gene at one end, perhaps through a read error. The chain couples TRBV12-3 or TRBV12-4 to TRBJ1-5, with D possibly matching TRBD1 (6 bases). The CDR3 loop spans 11 amino acids. CDR3 amino acids: CASKGGDPPNF. Written as DNA, the CDR3 is TGTGCCAGCAAAGGGGGGGATCCCCCGAATTTT.

The V gene is TRBV29-1, the J gene TRBJ2-5; maybe TRBD2 (5 bases). Germline loops: CDR1 SQVTM, CDR2 ANQGSEA. V shed 3 bases and J shed 9 bases, with 14 bases lying between them. CDR3 length equals 12 residues. The CDR3 DNA sequence: TGCAGCGTTGACGAGGGTTCTAGGGCCCAGTACTTC. Its translation: CSVDEGSRAQYF.

The chain couples TRBV4-1 to TRBJ2-1, with 7 bases fitting TRBD1. J lost 5 bases, V lost 0 bases, and 4 bases had no gene match. This CDR3 has 15 residues. CDR1 MGHRA and CDR2 YSYEKL come from the germline V gene. The CDR3: CASSQDQGTDNEQFF. The CDR3 DNA sequence: TGCGCCAGCAGCCAAGATCAAGGGACAGACAATGAGCAGTTCTTC.

V is TRBV5-4 and J is TRBJ1-1; tentative D call: TRBD1 (5 bases). The CDR3 totals 13 residues. CDR1 and CDR2 from the germline V gene are SGHNT and YYREEE (reference sequence). The V and J ends lost 2 bases and 1 base respectively, with 6 bases between them. The CDR3 region is CASSFGGNTEAFF. The CDR3 DNA reads as TGTGCCAGCAGCTTCGGGGGGAACACTGAAGCTTTCTTT.

A word on this clone: Other DNA sequences in this sample translate to the same CDR3. The gene calls are TRBV6-5 and TRBJ1-1, with D hard to call. Trimming took 2 bases from V and 1 from J, leaving 8 bases between them. Germline V gene data show CDR1 as MNHEY and CDR2 as SVGAGI. The CDR3 contains 14 residues. The CDR3 here is CASSYGGGNTEAFF. The CDR3 nucleotides read TGTGCCAGCAGTTACGGAGGCGGGAACACTGAAGCTTTCTTT.

This chain links TRBV18 with TRBJ1-5; D perhaps matches TRBD1 (6 bases). Trimming cost V 6 bases and J 5 bases, with 11 bases left between them. This CDR3 comprises 13 residues. From germline, CDR1 is KGHSH and CDR2 LQKENI. The CDR3 loop reads CASSSDSHQPQHF. The CDR3 nucleotides are TGTGCCAGCTCTTCGGACAGTCATCAGCCCCAGCATTTT. Using reference TRBV18 and TRBJ1-5 for the parts outside the CDR3, the full variable domain is NAGVMQNPRHLVRRRGQEARLRCSPMKGHSHVYWYRQLPEEGLKFMVYLQKENIIDESGMPKERFSAEFPKEGPSILRIQQVVRGDSAAYFCASSSDSHQPQHFGDGTRLSIL.

In its sample, this clone was seen once. The CDR3 spells CASRVGGGSSYEQYF. Here the CDR3 DNA reads TGTGCCAGCCGGGTCGGGGGTGGAAGCTCCTACGAGCAGTACTTC. The genes are TRBV28 and TRBJ2-7, with D tentatively TRBD2 (6 bases). CDR3 length equals 15 residues. CDR1 and CDR2 from the germline V gene are MDHEN and SYDVKM. V was cut by 8 bases and J by 0 bases, with 17 bases left in between.

This rearrangement joins TRBV7-2 to TRBJ2-5; 7 nucleotides match TRBD1. There are 14 residues in the CDR3. Trimming took 5 bases from V and 6 from J; bases not matched to a gene: 9. CDR1 and CDR2 from the germline V gene are SGHTA and FQGNSA. CDR3 region: CASSNLQGLKTQYF. DNA of the CDR3: TGTGCCAGCAGCAACCTACAGGGGCTAAAGACCCAGTACTTC.

V usage is TRBV7-9 and J usage is TRBJ1-3; D perhaps matches TRBD1 (5 bases). The CDR3 extends over 15 amino acids. Trimming took off 3 bases at V and 2 bases at J, with 11 bases between the two ends. CDR1 is SEHNR, CDR2 FQNEAQ, per germline (reference sequence). The CDR3 region is CASSFGADPGNTIYF. CDR3 DNA sequence: TGTGCCAGCAGCTTCGGGGCAGATCCTGGAAACACCATATATTTT.

The V and J genes are TRBV24-1 and TRBJ2-7; TRBD1 matches at 9 bases. The CDR3 sequence is 12 residues long. V was clipped by 9 bases and J by 5 bases; unmatched bases: 4. The germline V gene encodes CDR1 KGHDR and CDR2 SFDVKD. CDR3 residues: CATAGQGHEQYF. CDR3 DNA: TGTGCCACCGCGGGACAGGGTCACGAGCAGTACTTC.

The V and J genes are TRBV13 and TRBJ1-3, with 9 bases matching TRBD1. The ends lost 2 bases at V and 0 bases at J; junction bases unmatched: 5. The CDR3 consists of 17 residues. The germline gives CDR1 PRHDT, CDR2 FYEKMQ (reference sequence). CDR3 region: CASSLSDRGNSGNTIYF. CDR3 sequence (DNA): TGTGCCAGCAGCTTATCAGACAGGGGGAACTCTGGAAACACCATATATTTT.

The chain recombines TRBV7-6 with TRBJ2-7; TRBD2 aligns across 13 bases. The CDR3 is 14 residues long. The V gene's germline CDR1 is SGHVS and CDR2 FNYEAQ. Trimming took 5 bases from V and 4 from J; bases not matched to a gene: 2. CDR3 DNA sequence: TGTGCCAGCAGCACTAGCGGGGGGGCGTACGAGCAGTACTTC. It yields the protein CASSTSGGAYEQYF.

This chain joins TRBV3-1 (or the pseudogene TRBV3-2) and TRBJ1-1; the D is unclear. Trimming took off 4 bases at V and 4 bases at J, with 16 bases between the two ends. The CDR3 runs to 15 residues. Germline V gene sequence: CDR1 LGHDT, CDR2 YNNKEL (reference sequence). This CDR3 is CASSPSVLWGTEAFF. For the CDR3, the DNA is TGTGCCAGCAGCCCTTCGGTACTCTGGGGCACTGAAGCTTTCTTT.

This chain joins TRBV5-1 and TRBJ2-1, with D hard to call. Germline V lookup: CDR1 SGHRS, CDR2 YFSETQ. The CDR3 sequence is 13 residues long. V shed 5 bases and J shed 3 bases, with 9 bases lying between them. The CDR3 loop is CASRGSGYNEQFF. The CDR3, as DNA: TGCGCCAGCAGAGGGTCGGGCTACAATGAGCAGTTCTTC.

This clone was recorded once. The chain joins TRBV6-5 to TRBJ1-1, with a tentative D call TRBD1 (6 bases). The length of the CDR3 is 15 residues. The germline V gene encodes CDR1 MNHEY and CDR2 SVGAGI. V was shortened by 6 bases and J by 3 bases, with 17 bases between the two germline ends. The CDR3 loop is CASRPGHQGDTEAFF. The CDR3 nucleotides are TGTGCCAGCAGACCGGGACACCAAGGCGACACTGAAGCTTTCTTT.

This sequence joins TRBV11-2 and TRBJ1-6; unclear D gene. CDR1 is SGHAT and CDR2 is FQNNGV in the germline V gene. The CDR3 runs 15 residues. V was shortened by 5 bases and J by 7 bases, with 15 bases between the two germline ends. This CDR3 is CASSPTAVTNSPLHF. CDR3 in DNA: TGTGCCAGCAGCCCAACGGCCGTCACCAATTCACCCCTCCACTTT.

The chain has TRBV5-6 and TRBJ1-1; possible D gene TRBD1, 6 bases. CDR1 and CDR2 (germline): SGHDT, YYEEEE. The CDR3 is made up of 14 amino acids. Trimming took off 2 bases at V and 4 bases at J, with 12 bases between the two ends. CDR3 in DNA: TGTGCCAGCAGCTTTGATAGGACAGTCACTGAAGCTTTCTTT. This translates into CASSFDRTVTEAFF.

V and J are TRBV2 and TRBJ1-5, with D hard to call. Per the germline V gene, CDR1 is SNHLY and CDR2 is FYNNEI. The length of the CDR3 is 14 residues. V dropped 3 bases and J dropped 0 bases, with 6 bases sitting between them. The CDR3 here is CASSDSHSNQPQHF. The CDR3, as DNA: TGTGCCAGCAGTGACAGCCATAGCAATCAGCCCCAGCATTTT.

The rearrangement links TRBV4-1 to TRBJ1-6; D is possibly TRBD1 (5 bases). Trimming shortened V by 1 base and J by 3 bases, and 7 bases separated the two germline ends. CDR1 and CDR2 from the germline V gene are MGHRA and YSYEKL. CDR3 size: 15 residues. This CDR3 is CASSQAGDYNSPLHF. CDR3 DNA: TGCGCCAGCAGCCAAGCGGGGGACTATAATTCACCCCTCCACTTT.

The rearrangement links TRBV28 to TRBJ1-2; D is unclear. CDR3 length: 13 amino acids. Trimming took off 6 bases at V and 8 bases at J, with 16 bases between the two ends. Germline CDR1 and CDR2: MDHEN and SYDVKM. The CDR3, as DNA: TGTGCCAGCAGCTATGGGTACAGTTCCGGCTACACCTTC. Protein product: CASSYGYSSGYTF.

This chain joins TRBV5-1 and TRBJ2-5; D is unresolved. The V gene lost 1 base and the J gene lost 0 bases, with 1 base spanning the gap. This CDR3 has 12 amino acids. Germline V CDR1 and CDR2: SGHRS, YFSETQ. CDR3 nucleotide sequence: TGCGCCAGCAGCTTGTACCAAGAGACCCAGTACTTC. Amino acids: CASSLYQETQYF.

The rearrangement links TRBV7-3 to TRBJ2-5; 7 positions match TRBD2. The length of the CDR3 is 15 residues. The ends lost 3 bases at V and 5 bases at J; junction bases unmatched: 9. Germline loops: CDR1 SGHTA, CDR2 FQGTGA. Here the CDR3 DNA reads TGTGCCAGCAGCTTGCGGGGGTCCCAAAGGGAGACCCAGTACTTC. This encodes CASSLRGSQRETQYF.

In its sample, this clone was seen a few times. This rearrangement joins TRBV29-1 to TRBJ2-3; possibly TRBD2 for D (5 bases). The V gene lost 6 bases and the J gene lost 6 bases, with 10 bases spanning the gap. Germline V lookup: CDR1 SQVTM, CDR2 ANQGSEA. CDR3 size: 11 residues. CDR3 residues: CSVGLTDTQYF. Here the CDR3 DNA reads TGCAGCGTCGGACTTACGGATACGCAGTATTTT.

In this sample, this clone turned up a few times. The chain employs TRBV7-2 and TRBJ1-5; D call uncertain. Germline CDR1 is SGHTA and CDR2 is FQGNSA. V was pared by 5 bases and J by 2 bases, with 22 bases between. The CDR3 totals 18 residues. The CDR3 bases are TGTGCCAGCAGCCCCTCGGAGACCGTTTGGAGCCGCAATCAGCCCCAGCATTTT. Translating it yields CASSPSETVWSRNQPQHF.

The J gene is TRBJ1-2, the V gene TRBV9; TRBD1 agrees at 12 bases. The junction had 5 bases not matched to a gene; V was cut back by 1 base and J by 7 bases. The CDR3 is 15 amino acids. CDR1 and CDR2 (germline): SGDLS, YYNGEE. In DNA, the CDR3 is TGTGCCAGCAGCGTAAGGGGACAGGGGGCTTTTGGCTACACCTTC. It is translated as CASSVRGQGAFGYTF.